This T cell receptor (beta chain) was retrieved from a study of blood T cell repertoires in COVID-19. Background on the study: The United States, Italy and Spain supplied acute and convalescent COVID-19 samples. Sources were T cells, B-cell-depleted T cells, or PBMCs; the material itself was cDNA or gDNA.

Per the authors' pipeline: Amplification of reference gene primers was used by the study to estimate nucleated cell counts. The assay was immunoSEQ multiplex PCR, and TCRdb's table has in-frame clones only and misses some. Clone size and V and J calls were adopted from that table, with D and trimming inferred from the DNA. This table holds 150,000 to 200,000 clones, about 87% found once. Per germline, CDR1 GTSNPN and CDR2 SVGIG (reference sequence). V lost 5 bases and J lost 8, with 12 bases in between. The CDR3 has 11 amino acids. The specimen was peripheral blood. The TCR comes from a man in his 60s with acute or convalescent COVID-19. The chain recombines TRBV30 with TRBJ1-2, with D perhaps matching TRBD1 (5 bases). This CDR3 reads CAWAGRLGYTF. CDR3 DNA: TGTGCCTGGGCAGGGAGGTTAGGCTACACCTTC.